Listed below are T cell receptor beta chains from one sample, sequenced in a study of blood T cell repertoires in COVID-19. Repertoires were generated with immunoSEQ multiplex PCR, while TCRdb's copy carries only in-frame clones and drops some. The sample has 40,000 to 50,000 clones, roughly 80% seen once. Sample: peripheral blood. These receptors came from a man aged 45-60 years with active COVID-19. Each CDR3 is given with its conserved first and last residue. D genes are given only for firm matches. Only some rows state a clone size, as once, few, many or a class for expanded clones.

J gene: TRBJ2-1
D gene: .
V gene: TRBV7-2
clone size: once
CDR3 length: 13
CDR3 protein: CASSKGGYNEQFF
CDR3 DNA: TGTGCCAGCAGCAAAGGCGGGTACAATGAGCAGTTCTTC

J gene: TRBJ2-5
D gene: TRBD2
V gene: TRBV7-2
clone size: .
CDR3 length: 17
CDR3 protein: CASRAGTTLRYQETQYF
CDR3 DNA: TGTGCCAGCAGGGCGGGGACTACTCTCCGATACCAAGAGACCCAGTACTTC

J gene: TRBJ2-1
D gene: TRBD1
V gene: TRBV7-9
clone size: .
CDR3 length: 16
CDR3 protein: CASRAPGQAKDNEQFF
CDR3 DNA: TGTGCCAGCAGGGCCCCGGGACAGGCAAAAGACAATGAGCAGTTCTTC

J gene: TRBJ1-1
D gene: .
V gene: TRBV7-2
clone size: .
CDR3 length: 14
CDR3 protein: CASSHPPVNTEAFF
CDR3 DNA: TGTGCCAGCAGTCACCCCCCAGTGAACACTGAAGCTTTCTTT

J gene: TRBJ1-1
D gene: .
V gene: TRBV5-4
clone size: .
CDR3 length: 14
CDR3 protein: CASSNTGFSTEAFF
CDR3 DNA: TGTGCCAGCAGCAACACAGGGTTTAGCACTGAAGCTTTCTTT

J gene: TRBJ1-6
D gene: .
V gene: TRBV3-1/TRBV3-2
clone size: .
CDR3 length: 14
CDR3 protein: CASSDTGRGSPLHF
CDR3 DNA: TGTGCCAGCAGCGACACAGGGCGAGGCTCACCCCTCCACTTT

J gene: TRBJ2-5
D gene: TRBD1
V gene: TRBV5-1
clone size: .
CDR3 length: 15
CDR3 protein: CASSFTGTGEETQYF
CDR3 DNA: TGCGCCAGCAGCTTTACCGGGACAGGGGAAGAGACCCAGTACTTC

J gene: TRBJ1-2
D gene: .
V gene: TRBV14
clone size: .
CDR3 length: 15
CDR3 protein: CASSPRERINYGYTF
CDR3 DNA: TGTGCCAGCAGCCCGAGGGAACGGATAAACTATGGCTACACCTTC

J gene: TRBJ2-1
D gene: TRBD2
V gene: TRBV30
clone size: .
CDR3 length: 16
CDR3 protein: CAWSVPGSGYRNEQFF
CDR3 DNA: TGTGCCTGGAGTGTACCGGGTAGCGGGTATCGGAATGAGCAGTTCTTC

J gene: TRBJ1-5
D gene: .
V gene: TRBV6-6
clone size: .
CDR3 length: 16
CDR3 protein: CATRKARGLAPEPQHF
CDR3 DNA: TGTGCCACCCGAAAAGCCAGGGGTCTTGCACCCGAGCCCCAGCATTTT

J gene: TRBJ2-3
D gene: TRBD2
V gene: TRBV30
clone size: .
CDR3 length: 18
CDR3 protein: CAWSVGRGGRKFTDTQYF
CDR3 DNA: TGTGCCTGGAGTGTAGGGCGAGGCGGGAGGAAGTTCACAGATACGCAGTATTTT

J gene: TRBJ2-1
D gene: TRBD2
V gene: TRBV15
clone size: .
CDR3 length: 18
CDR3 protein: CATSESSGSSWTYNEQFF
CDR3 DNA: TGTGCCACCAGCGAATCTAGCGGATCCTCCTGGACTTACAATGAGCAGTTCTTC

J gene: TRBJ2-7
D gene: TRBD1
V gene: TRBV7-2
clone size: .
CDR3 length: 14
CDR3 protein: CASLRDRGSYEQYF
CDR3 DNA: TGTGCCAGCCTCCGGGACAGGGGTTCCTACGAGCAGTACTTC

J gene: TRBJ2-1
D gene: TRBD2
V gene: TRBV5-1
clone size: few
CDR3 length: 14
CDR3 protein: CASERGDTYNEQFF
CDR3 DNA: TGCGCCAGTGAACGGGGGGATACCTACAATGAGCAGTTCTTC

J gene: TRBJ1-1
D gene: .
V gene: TRBV2
clone size: .
CDR3 length: 12
CDR3 protein: CASSEQNTEAFF
CDR3 DNA: TGTGCCAGCAGTGAACAGAACACTGAAGCTTTCTTT

J gene: TRBJ1-1
D gene: TRBD1
V gene: TRBV11-2
clone size: .
CDR3 length: 16
CDR3 protein: CASTLFEGQVNTEAFF
CDR3 DNA: TGTGCCAGCACCCTATTTGAGGGACAGGTGAACACTGAAGCTTTCTTT

J gene: TRBJ2-5
D gene: .
V gene: TRBV7-2
clone size: .
CDR3 length: 14
CDR3 protein: CASSLGAVRETQYF
CDR3 DNA: TGTGCCAGCAGCTTAGGGGCTGTCAGAGAGACCCAGTACTTC

J gene: TRBJ2-7
D gene: TRBD1
V gene: TRBV18
clone size: .
CDR3 length: 14
CDR3 protein: CASSRRDRDLEQYF
CDR3 DNA: TGTGCCAGCTCCCGGCGGGACAGGGATCTCGAGCAGTACTTC

J gene: TRBJ2-1
D gene: TRBD1
V gene: TRBV18
clone size: few
CDR3 length: 16
CDR3 protein: CASSPPGQGVANEQFF
CDR3 DNA: TGTGCCAGCTCACCACCGGGACAGGGAGTAGCAAATGAGCAGTTCTTC

J gene: TRBJ1-5
D gene: TRBD1
V gene: TRBV12-5
clone size: few
CDR3 length: 13
CDR3 protein: CASHNRGDQPQHF
CDR3 DNA: TGTGCTAGTCATAACAGGGGGGATCAGCCCCAGCATTTT

J gene: TRBJ1-1
D gene: TRBD1
V gene: TRBV18
clone size: .
CDR3 length: 15
CDR3 protein: CASSAGGLRNTEAFF
CDR3 DNA: TGTGCCAGCTCAGCAGGGGGCCTGAGGAACACTGAAGCTTTCTTT

J gene: TRBJ1-3
D gene: TRBD1
V gene: TRBV7-2
clone size: .
CDR3 length: 16
CDR3 protein: CASSTSQGASGNTIYF
CDR3 DNA: TGTGCCAGCAGCACTTCACAGGGGGCGAGTGGAAACACCATATATTTT

J gene: TRBJ2-6
D gene: TRBD2
V gene: TRBV7-2
clone size: .
CDR3 length: 18
CDR3 protein: CASSSQAGKESGANVLTF
CDR3 DNA: TGTGCCAGCAGCTCTCAAGCGGGAAAGGAGTCTGGGGCCAACGTCCTGACTTTC

J gene: TRBJ2-7
D gene: .
V gene: TRBV9
clone size: .
CDR3 length: 12
CDR3 protein: CASSPLRGEQYF
CDR3 DNA: TGTGCCAGCAGTCCTCTAAGGGGCGAGCAGTACTTC

J gene: TRBJ2-3
D gene: TRBD2
V gene: TRBV4-3
clone size: .
CDR3 length: 14
CDR3 protein: CASSQTGTRDTQYF
CDR3 DNA: TGCGCCAGCAGCCAAACCGGGACTAGGGATACGCAGTATTTT

J gene: TRBJ2-5
D gene: .
V gene: TRBV18
clone size: .
CDR3 length: 14
CDR3 protein: CASSPLKLRETQYF
CDR3 DNA: TGTGCCAGCTCACCACTGAAGCTGCGAGAGACCCAGTACTTC

J gene: TRBJ2-1
D gene: .
V gene: TRBV6-1
clone size: .
CDR3 length: 11
CDR3 protein: CASSEASKQFF
CDR3 DNA: TGTGCCAGCAGTGAAGCGAGCAAGCAGTTCTTC

J gene: TRBJ2-3
D gene: TRBD2
V gene: TRBV19
clone size: .
CDR3 length: 15
CDR3 protein: CASKYSGGPIDTQYF
CDR3 DNA: TGTGCCAGTAAATACTCGGGGGGGCCAATAGATACGCAGTATTTT

J gene: TRBJ2-1
D gene: .
V gene: TRBV11-1
clone size: .
CDR3 length: 12
CDR3 protein: CASSLGGWEQFF
CDR3 DNA: TGTGCCAGCAGTCTTGGAGGTTGGGAGCAGTTCTTC

J gene: TRBJ1-4
D gene: .
V gene: TRBV11-3
clone size: .
CDR3 length: 14
CDR3 protein: CASGAVSTNEKLFF
CDR3 DNA: TGTGCCAGCGGGGCGGTGTCAACTAATGAAAAACTGTTTTTT

J gene: TRBJ1-2
D gene: .
V gene: TRBV12-3/TRBV12-4
clone size: few
CDR3 length: 13
CDR3 protein: CASSSRTGSGYTF
CDR3 DNA: TGTGCCAGCAGTTCCCGGACGGGATCTGGCTACACCTTC

J gene: TRBJ2-3
D gene: TRBD2
V gene: TRBV6-2/TRBV6-3
clone size: few
CDR3 length: 15
CDR3 protein: CASNPRGGYTDTQYF
CDR3 DNA: TGTGCCAGCAACCCCCGCGGGGGTTACACAGATACGCAGTATTTT

J gene: TRBJ1-5
D gene: .
V gene: TRBV15
clone size: .
CDR3 length: 14
CDR3 protein: CATSRRGPHQPQHF
CDR3 DNA: TGTGCCACCAGCAGGAGAGGTCCCCATCAGCCCCAGCATTTT

J gene: TRBJ1-2
D gene: TRBD1
V gene: TRBV24-1
clone size: .
CDR3 length: 13
CDR3 protein: CATSALDRGGYTF
CDR3 DNA: TGTGCCACCAGTGCCCTCGACAGGGGTGGCTACACCTTC

J gene: TRBJ2-7
D gene: .
V gene: TRBV6-1
clone size: few
CDR3 length: 15
CDR3 protein: CASSDAGQSSYEQYF
CDR3 DNA: TGTGCCAGCAGTGATGCGGGACAGAGCTCCTACGAGCAGTACTTC

J gene: TRBJ1-3
D gene: .
V gene: TRBV19
clone size: once
CDR3 length: 14
CDR3 protein: CASVPRSSGNTIYF
CDR3 DNA: TGTGCCAGCGTCCCGAGGAGCTCTGGAAACACCATATATTTT

J gene: TRBJ2-7
D gene: TRBD1
V gene: TRBV5-1
clone size: .
CDR3 length: 15
CDR3 protein: CASSRTTGSVGEQYF
CDR3 DNA: TGCGCCAGCAGCCGGACGACAGGGAGCGTGGGGGAGCAGTACTTC

J gene: TRBJ1-2
D gene: TRBD1
V gene: TRBV5-1
clone size: .
CDR3 length: 18
CDR3 protein: CASSLAPSSGGRPNGYTF
CDR3 DNA: TGCGCCAGCAGCTTGGCCCCGAGCTCAGGGGGCAGGCCAAATGGCTACACCTTC

J gene: TRBJ2-3
D gene: TRBD1
V gene: TRBV18
clone size: .
CDR3 length: 15
CDR3 protein: CASSPRDRYTDTQYF
CDR3 DNA: TGTGCCAGCTCACCAAGGGACAGGTACACAGATACGCAGTATTTT

J gene: TRBJ1-4
D gene: TRBD1
V gene: TRBV5-1
clone size: .
CDR3 length: 15
CDR3 protein: CASSFDRGHNEKLFF
CDR3 DNA: TGCGCCAGCAGCTTCGACAGGGGACATAATGAAAAACTGTTTTTT

J gene: TRBJ1-1
D gene: .
V gene: TRBV7-3
clone size: .
CDR3 length: 13
CDR3 protein: CASSLFVNTEAFF
CDR3 DNA: TGTGCCAGCAGTCTTTTCGTGAACACTGAAGCTTTCTTT

J gene: TRBJ1-1
D gene: .
V gene: TRBV7-2
clone size: .
CDR3 length: 14
CDR3 protein: CASSFTGGGTEAFF
CDR3 DNA: TGTGCCAGCAGCTTTACAGGCGGGGGCACTGAAGCTTTCTTT

J gene: TRBJ2-7
D gene: TRBD1
V gene: TRBV12-3/TRBV12-4
clone size: .
CDR3 length: 11
CDR3 protein: CASSSGGEQYF
CDR3 DNA: TGTGCCAGCAGTTCAGGGGGAGAGCAGTACTTC

J gene: TRBJ2-1
D gene: TRBD2
V gene: TRBV19
clone size: .
CDR3 length: 14
CDR3 protein: CASMRTSGSMSYFF
CDR3 DNA: TGTGCCAGCATGAGGACTAGCGGGAGTATGTCGTACTTCTTC

J gene: TRBJ1-5
D gene: .
V gene: TRBV7-9
clone size: once
CDR3 length: 16
CDR3 protein: CASSPSRAVPGQPQHF
CDR3 DNA: TGTGCCAGCAGCCCCAGCAGGGCAGTGCCCGGTCAGCCCCAGCATTTT

J gene: TRBJ2-2
D gene: TRBD1
V gene: TRBV20-1
clone size: .
CDR3 length: 17
CDR3 protein: CSASRPWGTGGFGELFF
CDR3 DNA: TGCAGTGCTAGTCGCCCGTGGGGGACAGGGGGCTTCGGGGAGCTGTTTTTT

J gene: TRBJ1-2
D gene: .
V gene: TRBV7-9
clone size: .
CDR3 length: 14
CDR3 protein: CASNPLQGNYGYTF
CDR3 DNA: TGTGCCAGCAACCCTCTCCAGGGGAACTATGGCTACACCTTC

J gene: TRBJ1-6
D gene: .
V gene: TRBV11-2
clone size: .
CDR3 length: 14
CDR3 protein: CASTDYGGDSPLHF
CDR3 DNA: TGTGCCAGCACGGATTACGGGGGAGATTCACCCCTCCACTTT

J gene: TRBJ2-1
D gene: .
V gene: TRBV27
clone size: once
CDR3 length: 17
CDR3 protein: CASSLKSIRVSYNEQFF
CDR3 DNA: TGTGCCAGCAGTTTAAAGTCTATTCGGGTCTCCTACAATGAGCAGTTCTTC

J gene: TRBJ1-3
D gene: .
V gene: TRBV11-2
clone size: .
CDR3 length: 16
CDR3 protein: CASSLKYRESGNTIYF
CDR3 DNA: TGTGCCAGCAGCTTAAAATACAGGGAATCTGGAAACACCATATATTTT

J gene: TRBJ2-7
D gene: TRBD2
V gene: TRBV4-3
clone size: .
CDR3 length: 17
CDR3 protein: CASSQDLLAGSVYEQYF
CDR3 DNA: TGCGCCAGCAGCCAAGATCTACTAGCGGGTTCGGTCTACGAGCAGTACTTC

J gene: TRBJ1-4
D gene: .
V gene: TRBV14
clone size: .
CDR3 length: 16
CDR3 protein: CASSSGRGSTNEKLFF
CDR3 DNA: TGTGCCAGCAGCTCGGGTAGGGGGTCAACTAATGAAAAACTGTTTTTT

J gene: TRBJ2-7
D gene: .
V gene: TRBV7-6
clone size: .
CDR3 length: 14
CDR3 protein: CASSLDGTRYEQYF
CDR3 DNA: TGTGCCAGCAGCTTAGATGGGACACGCTACGAGCAGTACTTC

J gene: TRBJ2-7
D gene: .
V gene: TRBV4-1
clone size: .
CDR3 length: 15
CDR3 protein: CASSQDRGSGVEQYF
CDR3 DNA: TGCGCCAGCAGCCAAGATAGGGGGTCAGGGGTCGAGCAGTACTTC

J gene: TRBJ2-3
D gene: .
V gene: TRBV6-5
clone size: once
CDR3 length: 13
CDR3 protein: CASRPQGLDTQYF
CDR3 DNA: TGTGCCAGCAGACCGCAGGGGTTGGATACGCAGTATTTT

J gene: TRBJ1-6
D gene: .
V gene: TRBV25-1
clone size: .
CDR3 length: 12
CDR3 protein: CASREGISPLHF
CDR3 DNA: TGTGCCAGTCGCGAGGGAATTTCACCCCTCCACTTT

J gene: TRBJ2-7
D gene: TRBD1
V gene: TRBV2
clone size: medium-sized
CDR3 length: 15
CDR3 protein: CASRTGGRLLSEQYF
CDR3 DNA: TGTGCCAGCAGGACAGGGGGACGGCTCCTTTCCGAGCAGTACTTC